This TCR beta chain was sequenced during a study of T cell repertoires in cytomegalovirus infection (dated by TCRdb to the late 2010s). As for the study more broadly: Donor HLA type was relevant to the analysis, as public TCR beta signatures indicated carriage of CMV infection together with the matching HLA type. What the authors observed across the whole study: In both this cohort and an independent cohort of under 450 donors, the cumulative frequency of public TCR beta family members distinguished carriers of CMV infection plus the relevant HLA type. The ex vivo response was dominated by HLA-C-restricted CMV-specific TCR beta clonotypes, and the single most frequent clonotype in two of eight donors was supplied by these HLA-C-restricted clonotypes.

As regards this clonotype: Its antigen is still unknown. No much larger clonotype is one base removed from it; base qualities were not supplied.

TCRdb lists the instrument as Illumina HiSeq 1500. TCRdb cleaned the public reads at Q25 with fastp, built clones with MiXCR and kept in-frame beta chains. Identical CDR3 proteins give one entry, which carries the most common genes and DNA. For this sample there are roughly 60,000 distinct CDR3 sequences; about 33% appear just once. The ten largest clones add up to about two thirds of the sample. The CDR3 measures 17 amino acids from cysteine to phenylalanine. Of the read, only the CDR3 DNA is kept; its 51 bases are in frame from base 1. Cut back by 1 base and 0 bases, the V and J ends lie 15 bases apart. The germline V gene (reference sequence) gives CDR1 as LNHDA and CDR2 as SQIVND.

Recombination joined TRBV19 with TRBJ1-1, with TRBD1 as a weak D call on 5 bases. The sequenced sample consisted of PBMCs, sequenced either directly or after in vitro stimulation (not recorded which). This receptor was obtained from a human donor in good health (CMV status not recorded). Some clones in this sample may be carry-over from other donors' samples. In nucleotide form, the sequence is TGTGCCAGTAGTATAGTATGGTTGCGGGGGATGAACACTGAAGCTTTCTTT. This translates into CASSIVWLRGMNTEAFF.